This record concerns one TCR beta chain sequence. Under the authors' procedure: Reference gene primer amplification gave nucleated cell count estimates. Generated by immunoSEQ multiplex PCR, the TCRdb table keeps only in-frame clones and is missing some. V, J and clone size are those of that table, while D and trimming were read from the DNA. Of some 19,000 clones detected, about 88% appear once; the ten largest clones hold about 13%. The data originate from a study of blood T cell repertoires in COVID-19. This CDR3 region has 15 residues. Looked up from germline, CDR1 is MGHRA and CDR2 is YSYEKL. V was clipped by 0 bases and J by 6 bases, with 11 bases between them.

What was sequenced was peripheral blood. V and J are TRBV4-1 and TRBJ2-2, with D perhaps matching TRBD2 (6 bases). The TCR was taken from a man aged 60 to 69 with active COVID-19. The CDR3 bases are TGCGCCAGCAGCCAAGAGATCTTAGCGGCCGGGGAGCTGTTTTTT. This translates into CASSQEILAAGELFF.